This T cell receptor beta chain was identified in a study of blood T cell repertoires in COVID-19. This clone was seen a single time. Only in-frame clones appear in the TCRdb table, and some are missing; sequencing was by immunoSEQ multiplex PCR. Here the sample spans some 150,000 clones, roughly 87% being singletons. Sequences were obtained from peripheral blood. This receptor was obtained from a woman aged 70-85 years with acute or convalescent COVID-19.

The DNA for the CDR3 is TGTGCCTGGAGTGTACCTGACAGGGAGAACACTGAAGCTTTCTTT. It codes for CAWSVPDRENTEAFF. This chain joins TRBV30 and TRBJ1-1; 7 bases fit TRBD1. V was pared by 0 bases and J by 1 base, with 5 bases of the junction left unmatched. There are 15 residues in the CDR3. Germline V CDR1 and CDR2: GTSNPN, SVGIG (reference sequence).